This TCR beta chain was obtained from a study of T-cell reconstitution after alpha-beta-depleted transplantation in children. Unique molecular identifiers were used in preparing the TCRbeta library. TCRdb analysed the PCR reads with MiXCR anew, one entry per CDR3 protein. Of about 200,000 distinct CDR3 sequences in the sample, about 8.4% were seen once. The CDR3 extends over 12 amino acids. From germline, CDR1 is SGHRS and CDR2 YFSETQ. V dropped 2 bases and J dropped 9 bases, with 9 bases sitting between them. In this sample, this clonotype turned up many times. This chain joins TRBV5-1 and TRBJ2-1; maybe TRBD2 (5 bases). Source: PBMCs, mostly from graft donor cells, taken 360 days after TCRalphabeta/CD19-depleted stem cell transplant. The receptor comes from a male patient aged 2 to 10 who had a stem cell transplant for acute myeloid leukemia, so the T cells may come from the graft donor. In nucleotides, the CDR3 is TGCGCCAGCAGCTTCAACGAGGGTGAGCAGTTCTTC. It encodes CASSFNEGEQFF.